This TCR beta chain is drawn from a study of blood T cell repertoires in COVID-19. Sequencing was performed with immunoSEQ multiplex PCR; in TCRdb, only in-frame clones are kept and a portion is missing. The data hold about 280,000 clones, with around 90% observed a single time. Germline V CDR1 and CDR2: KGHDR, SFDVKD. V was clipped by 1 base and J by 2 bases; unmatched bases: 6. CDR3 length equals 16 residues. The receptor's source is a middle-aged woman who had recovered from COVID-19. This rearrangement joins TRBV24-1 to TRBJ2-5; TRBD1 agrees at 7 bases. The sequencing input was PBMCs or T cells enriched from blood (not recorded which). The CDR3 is CATSDFSRQGQETQYF. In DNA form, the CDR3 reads TGTGCCACCAGTGATTTTTCGAGACAGGGACAAGAGACCCAGTACTTC.